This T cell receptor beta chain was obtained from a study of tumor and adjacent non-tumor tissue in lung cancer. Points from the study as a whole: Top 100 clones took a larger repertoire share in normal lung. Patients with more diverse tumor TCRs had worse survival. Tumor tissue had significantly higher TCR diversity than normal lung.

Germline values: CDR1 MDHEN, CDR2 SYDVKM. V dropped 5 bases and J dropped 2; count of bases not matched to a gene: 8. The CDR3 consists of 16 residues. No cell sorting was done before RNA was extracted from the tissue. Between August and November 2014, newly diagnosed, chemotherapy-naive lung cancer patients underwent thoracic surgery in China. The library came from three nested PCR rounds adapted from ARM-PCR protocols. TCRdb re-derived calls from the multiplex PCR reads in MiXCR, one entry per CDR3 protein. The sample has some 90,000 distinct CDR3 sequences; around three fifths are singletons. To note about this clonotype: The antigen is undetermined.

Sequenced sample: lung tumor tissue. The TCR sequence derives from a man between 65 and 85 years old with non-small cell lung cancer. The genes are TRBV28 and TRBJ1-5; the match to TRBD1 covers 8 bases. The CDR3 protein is CASSPRTGFGNQPQHF. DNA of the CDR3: TGTGCCAGCAGTCCCCGGACAGGGTTTGGCAATCAGCCCCAGCATTTT.